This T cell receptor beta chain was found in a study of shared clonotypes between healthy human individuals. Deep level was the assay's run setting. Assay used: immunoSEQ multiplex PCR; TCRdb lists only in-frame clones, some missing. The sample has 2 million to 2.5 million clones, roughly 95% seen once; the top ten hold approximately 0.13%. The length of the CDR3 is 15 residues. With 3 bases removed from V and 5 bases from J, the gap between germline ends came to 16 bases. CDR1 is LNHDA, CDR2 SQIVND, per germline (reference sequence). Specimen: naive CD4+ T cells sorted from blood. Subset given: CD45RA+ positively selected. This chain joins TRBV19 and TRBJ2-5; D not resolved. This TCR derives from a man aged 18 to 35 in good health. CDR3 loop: CASSIGGIARETQYF. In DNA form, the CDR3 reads TGTGCCAGTAGTATTGGTGGAATAGCTCGTGAGACCCAGTACTTC.